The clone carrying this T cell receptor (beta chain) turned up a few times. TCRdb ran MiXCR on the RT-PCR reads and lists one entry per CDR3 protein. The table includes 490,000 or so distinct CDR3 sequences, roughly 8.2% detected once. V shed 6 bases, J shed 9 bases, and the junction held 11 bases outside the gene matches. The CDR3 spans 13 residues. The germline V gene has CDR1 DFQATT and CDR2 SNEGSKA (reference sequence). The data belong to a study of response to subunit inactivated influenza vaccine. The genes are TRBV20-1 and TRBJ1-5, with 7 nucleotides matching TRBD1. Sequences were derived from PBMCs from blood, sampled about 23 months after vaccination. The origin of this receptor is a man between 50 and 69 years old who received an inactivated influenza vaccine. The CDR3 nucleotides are TGCAGTGCCCGACAGGGCGACAAGCCGCCCCAGCATTTT. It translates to CSARQGDKPPQHF.